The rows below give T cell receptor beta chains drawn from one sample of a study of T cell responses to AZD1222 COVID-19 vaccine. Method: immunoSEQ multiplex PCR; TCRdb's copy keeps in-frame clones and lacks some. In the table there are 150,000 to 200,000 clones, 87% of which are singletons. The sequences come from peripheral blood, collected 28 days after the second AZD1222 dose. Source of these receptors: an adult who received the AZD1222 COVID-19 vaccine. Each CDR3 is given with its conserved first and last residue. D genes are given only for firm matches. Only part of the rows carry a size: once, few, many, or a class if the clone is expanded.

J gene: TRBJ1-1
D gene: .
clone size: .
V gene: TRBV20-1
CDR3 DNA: TGCAGTGCTAGAGGCGGCACTGAAGCTTTCTTT
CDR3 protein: CSARGGTEAFF

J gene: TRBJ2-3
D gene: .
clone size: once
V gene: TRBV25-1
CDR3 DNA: TGTGCCAGCAGTGACTCCAGTCCTAGCACAGATACGCAGTATTTT
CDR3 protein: CASSDSSPSTDTQYF

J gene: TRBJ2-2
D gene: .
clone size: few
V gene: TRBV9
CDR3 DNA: TGTGCCAGCAGCGTAGGTATGGGGCCGAACACCGGGGAGCTGTTTTTT
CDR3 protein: CASSVGMGPNTGELFF

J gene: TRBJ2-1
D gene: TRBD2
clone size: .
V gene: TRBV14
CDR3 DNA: TGTGCCAGCAGCCAATGGACTAGGAGCTCCTACAATGAGCAGTTCTTC
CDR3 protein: CASSQWTRSSYNEQFF

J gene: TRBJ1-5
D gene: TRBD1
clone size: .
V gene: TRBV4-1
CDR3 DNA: TGCGCCAGCAGCCAAGTCGGAGGGGGCCTGGGCAATCAGCCCCAGCATTTT
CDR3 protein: CASSQVGGGLGNQPQHF

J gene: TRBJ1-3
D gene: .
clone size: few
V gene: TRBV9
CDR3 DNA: TGTGCCAGCAGCGAGGGAAGCTCTGGAAACACCATATATTTT
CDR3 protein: CASSEGSSGNTIYF

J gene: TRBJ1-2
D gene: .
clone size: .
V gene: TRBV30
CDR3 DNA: TGTGCCTGGAAAACCCGGGACACCCAAACTTATGGCTACACCTTC
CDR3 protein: CAWKTRDTQTYGYTF

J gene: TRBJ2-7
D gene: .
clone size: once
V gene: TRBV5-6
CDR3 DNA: TGTGCCAGCAGCTTCCCGACGGTTTCCTACGAGCAGTACTTC
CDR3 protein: CASSFPTVSYEQYF

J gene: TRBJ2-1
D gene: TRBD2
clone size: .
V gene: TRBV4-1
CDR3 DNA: TGCGCCAGCAGCCATCTCCGGGGACTAGCGGGGGCCGGCCCAAACAATGAGCAGTTCTTC
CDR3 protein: CASSHLRGLAGAGPNNEQFF

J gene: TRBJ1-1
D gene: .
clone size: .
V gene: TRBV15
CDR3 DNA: TGTGCCACCAGCCCGCGTTGGGATGTTCGCCATGAAGCTTTCTTT
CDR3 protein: CATSPRWDVRHEAFF

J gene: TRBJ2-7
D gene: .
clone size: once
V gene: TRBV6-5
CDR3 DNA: TGTGCCAGCAGTAGAGGGGGTCGTCGGGAGCAGTACTTC
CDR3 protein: CASSRGGRREQYF

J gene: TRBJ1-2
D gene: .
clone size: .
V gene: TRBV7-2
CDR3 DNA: TGTGCCAGCAGCGATTTTGTAGGGTCCAGTAACTATGGCTACACCTTC
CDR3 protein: CASSDFVGSSNYGYTF

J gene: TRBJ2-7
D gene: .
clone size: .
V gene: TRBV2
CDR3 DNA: TGTGCCAGCAGACAGGGCCTGGCCGAGCAGTACTTC
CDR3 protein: CASRQGLAEQYF

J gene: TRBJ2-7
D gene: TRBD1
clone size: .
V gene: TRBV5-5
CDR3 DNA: TGTGCCAGCAGCACGGACAGGGCGAGGGAGCAGTACTTC
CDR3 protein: CASSTDRAREQYF

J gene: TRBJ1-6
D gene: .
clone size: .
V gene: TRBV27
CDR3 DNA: TGTGCCAGCAGTTTGTGGAATTCACCCCTCCACTTT
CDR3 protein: CASSLWNSPLHF

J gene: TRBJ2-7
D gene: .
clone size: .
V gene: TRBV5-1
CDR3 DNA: TGCGCCAGCAGTACCGGGACCATGTACGCCATCGAGCAGTACTTC
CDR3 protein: CASSTGTMYAIEQYF

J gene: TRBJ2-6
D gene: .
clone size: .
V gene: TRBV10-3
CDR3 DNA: TGTGCCATCAGTGAAGGGGGGGGATCTGGGGCCAACGTCCTGACTTTC
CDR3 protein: CAISEGGGSGANVLTF

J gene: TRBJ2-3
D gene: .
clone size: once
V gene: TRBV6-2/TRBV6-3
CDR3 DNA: TGTGCCAGCCGCCAGCTAGCTAATACAGATACGCAGTATTTT
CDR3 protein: CASRQLANTDTQYF

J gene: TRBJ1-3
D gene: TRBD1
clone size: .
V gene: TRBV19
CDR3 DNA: TGTGCCAGTAGTAGCTGGACAGGGGCCTCTGGAAACACCATATATTTT
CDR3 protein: CASSSWTGASGNTIYF

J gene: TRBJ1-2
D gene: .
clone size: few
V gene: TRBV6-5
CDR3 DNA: TGTGCCAGCAGAGTAACGGCAGGCGCCGGTGGCTACACCTTC
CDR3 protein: CASRVTAGAGGYTF

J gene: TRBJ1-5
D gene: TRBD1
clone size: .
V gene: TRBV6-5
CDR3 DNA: TGTGCCACCCAGTCAGGGGGCCATCAGCCCCAGCATTTT
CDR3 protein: CATQSGGHQPQHF

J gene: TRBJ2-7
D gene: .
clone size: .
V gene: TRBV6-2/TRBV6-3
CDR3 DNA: TGTGCCAGCAGTTACGCGGGAACAGGGCCTTCCTACGAGCAGTACTTC
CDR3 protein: CASSYAGTGPSYEQYF

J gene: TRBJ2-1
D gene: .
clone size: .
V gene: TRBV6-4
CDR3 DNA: TGTGCCAGCAGTGACTACTCCGGGGGCTACAATGAGCAGTTCTTC
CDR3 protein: CASSDYSGGYNEQFF

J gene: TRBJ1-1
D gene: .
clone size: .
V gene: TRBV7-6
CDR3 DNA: TGTGCCAGCAGCCTGAACACTGAAGCTTTCTTT
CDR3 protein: CASSLNTEAFF

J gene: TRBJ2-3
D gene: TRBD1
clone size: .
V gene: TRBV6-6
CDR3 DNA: TGTGCCAGCAAGGGACAGGAAACTAGCACAGATACGCAGTATTTT
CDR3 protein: CASKGQETSTDTQYF